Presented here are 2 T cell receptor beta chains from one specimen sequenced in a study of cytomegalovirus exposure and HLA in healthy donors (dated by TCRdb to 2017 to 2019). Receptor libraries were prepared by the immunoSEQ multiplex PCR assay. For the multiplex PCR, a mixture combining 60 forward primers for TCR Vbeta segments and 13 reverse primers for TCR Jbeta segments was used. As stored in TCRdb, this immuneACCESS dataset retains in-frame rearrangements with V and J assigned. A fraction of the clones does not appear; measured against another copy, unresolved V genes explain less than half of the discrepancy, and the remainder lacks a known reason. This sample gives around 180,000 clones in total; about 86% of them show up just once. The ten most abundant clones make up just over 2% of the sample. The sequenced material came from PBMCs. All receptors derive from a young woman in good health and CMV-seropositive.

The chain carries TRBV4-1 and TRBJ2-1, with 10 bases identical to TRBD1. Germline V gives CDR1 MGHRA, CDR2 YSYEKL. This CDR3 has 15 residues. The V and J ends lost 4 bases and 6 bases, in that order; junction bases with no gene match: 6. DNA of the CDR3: TGCGCCAGCAGCCCCCGGGGACAGGGGACCAATGAGCAGTTCTTC. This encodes CASSPRGQGTNEQFF.

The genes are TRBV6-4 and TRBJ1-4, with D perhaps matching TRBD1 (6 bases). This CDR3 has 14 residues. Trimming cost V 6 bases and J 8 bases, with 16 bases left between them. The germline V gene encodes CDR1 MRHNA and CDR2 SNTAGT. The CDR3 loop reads CASSATGTPEKLFF. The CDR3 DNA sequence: TGTGCCAGCAGCGCTACCGGGACACCAGAAAAACTGTTTTTT.